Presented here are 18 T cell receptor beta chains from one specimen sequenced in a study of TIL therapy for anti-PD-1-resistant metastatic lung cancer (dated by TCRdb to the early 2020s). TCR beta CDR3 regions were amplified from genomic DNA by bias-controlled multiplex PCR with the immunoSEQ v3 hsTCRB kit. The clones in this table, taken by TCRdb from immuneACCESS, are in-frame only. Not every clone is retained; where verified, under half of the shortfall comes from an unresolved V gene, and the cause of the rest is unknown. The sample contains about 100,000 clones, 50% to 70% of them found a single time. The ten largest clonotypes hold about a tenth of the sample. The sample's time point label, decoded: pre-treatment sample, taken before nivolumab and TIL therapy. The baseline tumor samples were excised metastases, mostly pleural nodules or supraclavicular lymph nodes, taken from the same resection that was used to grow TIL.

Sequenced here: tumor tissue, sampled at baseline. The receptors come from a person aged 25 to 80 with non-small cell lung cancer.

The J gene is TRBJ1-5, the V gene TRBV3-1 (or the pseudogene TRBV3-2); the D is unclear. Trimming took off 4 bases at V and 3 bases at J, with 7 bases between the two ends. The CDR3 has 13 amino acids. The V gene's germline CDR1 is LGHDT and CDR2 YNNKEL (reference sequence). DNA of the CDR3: TGTGCCAGCAGCCGAGGACTCAATCAGCCCCAGCATTTT. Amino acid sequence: CASSRGLNQPQHF.

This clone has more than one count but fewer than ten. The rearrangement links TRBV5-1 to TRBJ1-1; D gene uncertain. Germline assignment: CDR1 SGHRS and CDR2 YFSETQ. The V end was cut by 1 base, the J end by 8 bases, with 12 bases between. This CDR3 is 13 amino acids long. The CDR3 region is CASSLLPIGEAFF. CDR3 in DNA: TGCGCCAGCAGCTTGCTACCGATTGGGGAAGCTTTCTTT.

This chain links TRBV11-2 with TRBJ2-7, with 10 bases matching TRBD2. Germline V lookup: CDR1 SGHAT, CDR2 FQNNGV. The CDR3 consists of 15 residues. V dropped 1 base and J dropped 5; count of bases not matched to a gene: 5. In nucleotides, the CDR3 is TGTGCCAGCAGCTTAGCTAGCGGGAGAACCAACGAGCAGTACTTC. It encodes CASSLASGRTNEQYF.

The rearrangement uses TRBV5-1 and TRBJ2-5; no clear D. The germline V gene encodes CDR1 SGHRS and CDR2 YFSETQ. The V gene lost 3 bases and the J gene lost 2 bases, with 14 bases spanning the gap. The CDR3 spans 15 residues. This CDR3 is CASSSTSPAQETQYF. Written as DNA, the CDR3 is TGCGCCAGCAGCTCCACTTCACCGGCTCAAGAGACCCAGTACTTC.

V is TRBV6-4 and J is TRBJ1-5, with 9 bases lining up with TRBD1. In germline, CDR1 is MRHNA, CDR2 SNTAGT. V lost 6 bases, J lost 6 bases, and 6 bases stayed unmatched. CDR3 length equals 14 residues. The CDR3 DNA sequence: TGTGCCAGCAGCGGGGACAGGGTGGGTCAGCCCCAGCATTTT. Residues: CASSGDRVGQPQHF.

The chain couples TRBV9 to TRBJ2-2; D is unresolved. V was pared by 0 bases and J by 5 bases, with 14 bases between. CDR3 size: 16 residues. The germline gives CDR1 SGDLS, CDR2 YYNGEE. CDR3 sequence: CASSVDPRHPTGELFF. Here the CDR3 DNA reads TGTGCCAGCAGCGTAGACCCACGGCACCCGACCGGGGAGCTGTTTTTT.

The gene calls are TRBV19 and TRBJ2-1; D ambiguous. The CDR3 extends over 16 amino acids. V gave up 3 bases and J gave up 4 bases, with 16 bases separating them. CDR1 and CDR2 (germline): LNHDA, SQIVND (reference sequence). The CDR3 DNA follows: TGTGCCAGTAGTATCGCGGCCAGGCCCCAGTACAATGAGCAGTTCTTC. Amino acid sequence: CASSIAARPQYNEQFF.

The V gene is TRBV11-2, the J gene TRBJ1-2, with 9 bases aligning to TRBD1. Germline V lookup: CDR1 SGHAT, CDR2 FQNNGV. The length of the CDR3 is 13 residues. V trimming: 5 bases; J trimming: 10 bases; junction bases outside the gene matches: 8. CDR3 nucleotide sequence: TGTGCCAGCAGCCCGAACCGGGACAGGGTCTACACCTTC. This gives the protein CASSPNRDRVYTF.

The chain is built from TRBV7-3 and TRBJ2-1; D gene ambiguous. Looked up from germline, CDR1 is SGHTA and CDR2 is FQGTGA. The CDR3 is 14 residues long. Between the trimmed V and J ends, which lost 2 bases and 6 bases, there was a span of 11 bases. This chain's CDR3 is CASSLEIRANEQFF. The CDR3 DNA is TGTGCCAGCAGCTTAGAAATCCGAGCCAATGAGCAGTTCTTC.

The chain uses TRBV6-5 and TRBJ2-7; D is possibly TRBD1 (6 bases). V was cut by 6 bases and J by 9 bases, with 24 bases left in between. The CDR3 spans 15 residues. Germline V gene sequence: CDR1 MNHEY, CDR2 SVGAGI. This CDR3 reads CASSRLGTLTTSQYF. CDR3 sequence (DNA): TGTGCCAGCAGCCGATTGGGGACACTCACTACGTCGCAGTACTTC.

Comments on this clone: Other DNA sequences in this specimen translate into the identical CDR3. The CDR3 DNA sequence: TGCGCCAGCAGCTCGCGAGGATCTGGGGCCAACGTCCTGACTTTC. The encoded protein is CASSSRGSGANVLTF. This chain links TRBV5-1 with TRBJ2-6; no clear D gene. Germline CDR1 reads SGHRS; CDR2 reads YFSETQ. The CDR3 consists of 15 residues. V lost 3 bases to trimming and J lost 1 base, with 8 bases between them.

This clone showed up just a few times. The CDR3 protein is CASSLDTGELFF. DNA of the CDR3: TGTGCCAGCAGTTTGGACACCGGGGAGCTGTTTTTT. This sequence joins TRBV6-2 or TRBV6-3 and TRBJ2-2; no firm D call. V lost 4 bases to trimming and J lost 3 bases, with 3 bases between them. The germline gives CDR1 MNHEY, CDR2 SVGEGT. The CDR3 is 12 residues long.

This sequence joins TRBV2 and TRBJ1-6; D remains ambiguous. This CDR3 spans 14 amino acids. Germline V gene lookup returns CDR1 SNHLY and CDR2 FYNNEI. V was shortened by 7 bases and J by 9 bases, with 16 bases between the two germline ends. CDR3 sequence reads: CASIGGDLGSPLHF. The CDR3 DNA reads TGTGCCAGCATCGGTGGTGACCTAGGTTCACCCCTCCACTTT.

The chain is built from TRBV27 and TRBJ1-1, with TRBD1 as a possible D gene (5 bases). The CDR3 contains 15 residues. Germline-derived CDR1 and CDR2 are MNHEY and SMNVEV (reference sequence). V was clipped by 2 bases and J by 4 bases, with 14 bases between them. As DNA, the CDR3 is TGTGCCAGCAGTTTAGTTCAGGGAAGGGGCACTGAAGCTTTCTTT. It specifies CASSLVQGRGTEAFF.

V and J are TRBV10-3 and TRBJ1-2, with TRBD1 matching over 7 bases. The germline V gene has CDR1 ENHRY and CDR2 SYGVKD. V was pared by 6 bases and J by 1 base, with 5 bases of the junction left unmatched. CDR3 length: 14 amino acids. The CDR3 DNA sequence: TGTGCCATCAGGGGGACAGCAGATAACTATGGCTACACCTTC. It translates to CAIRGTADNYGYTF.

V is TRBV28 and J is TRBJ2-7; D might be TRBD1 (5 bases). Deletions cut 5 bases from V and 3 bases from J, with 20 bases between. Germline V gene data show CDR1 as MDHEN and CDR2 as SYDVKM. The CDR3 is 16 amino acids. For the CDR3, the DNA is TGTGCCAGCAGTCCGAACCTAGGGGTTCTCATCTACGAGCAGTACTTC. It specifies CASSPNLGVLIYEQYF.

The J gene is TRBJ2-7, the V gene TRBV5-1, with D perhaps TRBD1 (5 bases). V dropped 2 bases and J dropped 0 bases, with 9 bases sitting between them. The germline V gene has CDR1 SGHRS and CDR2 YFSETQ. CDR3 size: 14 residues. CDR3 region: CASSFSDSSYEQYF. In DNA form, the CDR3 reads TGCGCCAGCAGCTTTTCTGACAGCTCCTACGAGCAGTACTTC. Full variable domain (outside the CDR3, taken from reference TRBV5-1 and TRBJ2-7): KAGVTQTPRYLIKTRGQQVTLSCSPISGHRSVSWYQQTPGQGLQFLFEYFSETQRNKGNFPGRFSGRQFSNSRSEMNVSTLELGDSALYLCASSFSDSSYEQYFGPGTRLTVT.

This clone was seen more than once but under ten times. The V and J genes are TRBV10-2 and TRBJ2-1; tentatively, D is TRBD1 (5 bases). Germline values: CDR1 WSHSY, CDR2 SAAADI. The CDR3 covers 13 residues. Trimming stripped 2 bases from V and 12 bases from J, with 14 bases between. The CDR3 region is CASSEDSFGRQFF. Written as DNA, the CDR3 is TGCGCCAGCAGTGAGGACAGCTTTGGACGGCAGTTCTTC.